This paragraph covers one T cell receptor (beta chain) sequence. This sample was taken from a study of blood T cell repertoires in COVID-19. Study-wide background: Samples representing acute and convalescent COVID-19 were sourced from the United States, Italy and Spain. T cells, B-cell-depleted T cells, or PBMCs provided the cDNA or gDNA that served as material.

In the study's own analysis: Amplification of reference gene primers was used by the study to estimate nucleated cell counts. This table comes from immunoSEQ multiplex PCR, and its TCRdb copy is limited to in-frame clones, with some not included. For V, J and clone size, that table is used; D and trimming come from the DNA. The sample records some 110,000 clones, roughly 79% being singletons. V lost 4 bases and J 8 bases, leaving 7 bases between the germline ends. From germline, CDR1 is MDHEN and CDR2 SYDVKM. This CDR3 spans 11 amino acids. Sequenced: peripheral blood. The TCR comes from a man older than 75 with acute or convalescent COVID-19. The V and J genes are TRBV28 and TRBJ2-3; tentative D call: TRBD1 (6 bases). In DNA, the CDR3 is TGTGCCAGCAGTTACAGGGCTACGCAGTATTTT. Translated, it gives CASSYRATQYF. Supplemented by reference TRBV28 and TRBJ2-3, the full variable domain reads DVKVTQSSRYLVKRTGEKVFLECVQDMDHENMFWYRQDPGLGLRLIYFSYDVKMKEKGDIPEGYSVSREKKERFSLILESASTNQTSMYLCASSYRATQYFGPGTRLTVL.